This TCR beta chain was retrieved from a study of metastatic and nonmetastatic thyroid tumors. About the research overall: Malignant and benign thyroid patients had repertoires compared in peripheral blood and tumor or nodule tissue.

Prior to thyroid surgery, none of the patients had received any treatment. Whole-study findings and limits: According to reports, the diversity of TCR beta was significantly higher in malignant thyroid tumors than in benign nodules, and this held in both blood and tumor samples.

J gave up 6 bases and V 3 bases, and 5 bases lay outside the gene matches. There are 14 residues in the CDR3. Germline CDR1 SGDLS, CDR2 YYNGEE. TCRdb re-clonotyped the PCR reads via MiXCR. The repertoire includes 20,000 to 25,000 clones, around 15% of them detected once, and more than 35% sits in the top ten. This clone was recorded at least ten times. Its antigen remains unidentified. This clonotype was obtained from a female donor with papillary thyroid cancer or a benign thyroid nodule (not recorded which). Some clones in this sample may be carry-over from other donors' samples. Sequencing input: blood. The chain recombines TRBV9 with TRBJ2-7; 11 nucleotides agree with TRBD2. The CDR3, as DNA: TGTGCCAGCAGCGCGACCGGGACTAGCGGCGAGCAGTACTTC. It translates to CASSATGTSGEQYF. The variable domain in full, with the rest retrieved from reference TRBV9 and TRBJ2-7, is DSGVTQTPKHLITATGQRVTLRCSPRSGDLSVYWYQQSLDQGLQFLIQYYNGEERAKGNILERFSAQQFPDLHSELNLSSLELGDSALYFCASSATGTSGEQYFGPGTRLTVT.